These 8 T cell receptor beta chains came from one sample sequenced in a study of chemoradiotherapy in HPV16-positive cancers. Libraries were prepared by immunoSEQ multiplex PCR; TCRdb keeps only in-frame clonotypes and omits some of them. Of some 10,000 clones in the sample, around 70% were seen once. Sample collection was performed from a patient who underwent chemoradiotherapy. The receptors were sampled from a human donor with HPV-associated anogenital cancer.

In this sample, this clone turned up a few times. The rearrangement uses TRBV27 and TRBJ1-6; no clear D gene. CDR1 is MNHEY and CDR2 is SMNVEV in the germline V gene (reference sequence). This CDR3 region has 15 residues. Trimming cost V 5 bases and J 10 bases, with 18 bases left between them. The CDR3 spells CASSPRLHRDSPLHF. Here the CDR3 DNA reads TGTGCCAGCAGTCCCCGGTTGCACCGAGACTCACCCCTCCACTTT.

This clone has more than one count but fewer than ten. The chain has TRBV28 and TRBJ1-5; TRBD1 aligns across 9 bases. V lost 5 bases to trimming and J lost 4 bases; unmatched junction nucleotides: 3. This CDR3 spans 14 amino acids. CDR1 is MDHEN, CDR2 SYDVKM, per germline. Here the CDR3 DNA reads TGTGCCAGCAGTCCGGGGACAGGGAATCAGCCCCAGCATTTT. The encoded protein is CASSPGTGNQPQHF.

A few counts support this clone. The genes are TRBV2 and TRBJ2-7; TRBD1 matches 8 bases. Per germline, CDR1 SNHLY and CDR2 FYNNEI. CDR3 length equals 15 residues. Unmatched junction bases numbered 4, after V lost 0 bases and J lost 3 bases. For the CDR3, the DNA is TGTGCCAGCAGTGAAGCCTCAGGGGGCTTCTACGAGCAGTACTTC. Its translation: CASSEASGGFYEQYF.

The chain carries TRBV5-5 and TRBJ2-1; D is unclear. V lost 0 bases and J 9 bases, leaving 7 bases between the germline ends. Germline V gene sequence: CDR1 SGHKS, CDR2 YYEKEE (reference sequence). The CDR3 sequence is 12 residues long. CDR3 region: CASSLVLSEQFF. CDR3 nucleotides: TGTGCCAGCAGCTTGGTTTTGTCTGAGCAGTTCTTC.

The chain carries TRBV5-6 and TRBJ1-3; D call uncertain. This CDR3 is 14 amino acids long. From germline, CDR1 is SGHDT and CDR2 YYEEEE. V lost 4 bases and J 2 bases, leaving 10 bases between the germline ends. CDR3 DNA sequence: TGTGCCAGCAGCGCGACGGCCACTGGAAACACCATATATTTT. Its protein product is CASSATATGNTIYF.

The chain links TRBV2 to TRBJ2-3; 15 nucleotides align to TRBD2. Germline V lookup: CDR1 SNHLY, CDR2 FYNNEI. The CDR3 length is 18 residues. V dropped 5 bases and J dropped 0; count of bases not matched to a gene: 6. The CDR3 DNA sequence: TGTGCCAGCAGTCCGGGGACTAGCGGGGGGCAAAGCACAGATACGCAGTATTTT. Amino acids: CASSPGTSGGQSTDTQYF.

This clone was recorded a few times. The V call is TRBV9, the J call TRBJ2-2, with D tentatively TRBD1 (6 bases). Germline assignment: CDR1 SGDLS and CDR2 YYNGEE. V dropped 2 bases and J dropped 2 bases, with 7 bases sitting between them. The CDR3 covers 14 residues. In DNA form, the CDR3 reads TGTGCCAGCAGCGTGGGACACAACACCGGGGAGCTGTTTTTT. It translates to CASSVGHNTGELFF.

The chain is built from TRBV7-9 and TRBJ1-2; no definite D call. V was clipped by 5 bases and J by 2 bases, with 15 bases between them. The CDR3 totals 15 residues. CDR1 and CDR2 from the germline V gene are SEHNR and FQNEAQ (reference sequence). CDR3 DNA: TGTGCCAGCAGCCCCCCGATGGACCGAAACTATGGCTACACCTTC. This gives the protein CASSPPMDRNYGYTF.